The sequence of this TCR beta chain was determined in a study of T cell clones after liver transplantation. At the level of the study: Samples came pre-transplant, pre-randomization before withdrawal, and post-randomization after withdrawal ended. General study points: In most of the 8 subjects, circulating graft-donor-reactive CD4 TCRbeta sequences fell significantly after transplant.

This clone was seen more than once but under ten times. The antigen remains unidentified. The CDR3 sequence is 14 residues long. Germline CDR1 ENHRY, CDR2 SYGVKD. V shed 0 bases and J 6 bases; nucleotides not matched to a gene: 1. Only in-frame clones appear in the TCRdb table, and some are missing; sequencing was by immunoSEQ multiplex PCR. The sample lists about 120,000 clones; over 75% were seen once. The chain employs TRBV10-3 and TRBJ2-1, with 8 bases lining up with TRBD2. This clonotype was sampled from a human patient who received a liver transplant. Among the T cells, some may be from the graft donor. This material consisted of CD4+ T cells from blood, taken 12 months after liver transplant. CDR3 region: CAISESGTSNEQFF. The CDR3 nucleotides are TGTGCCATCAGTGAGTCCGGGACTAGCAATGAGCAGTTCTTC.